The 6 T cell receptor beta chains given below trace back to one sample, sequenced in a study of human T cells and chemical hapten exposure. Via MiXCR, TCRdb re-called the RACE reads, giving one row per CDR3 protein. The table lists some 50,000 distinct CDR3 sequences, roughly 4.5% of them singletons. Time point specified: healthy volunteer bleed at 2 weeks. RNA extraction used unfractionated whole blood as the source of total RNA. Material: whole blood. The receptors derive from a female donor in good health. Some clones in this sample may be carry-over from other donors' samples.

This clonotype was counted at least ten times. This rearrangement joins TRBV9 to TRBJ2-7; tentatively, D is TRBD1 or TRBD2 (5 bases each). Per the germline V gene, CDR1 is SGDLS and CDR2 is YYNGEE. The CDR3 has 15 amino acids. V was pared by 4 bases and J by 1 base, with 15 bases between. The CDR3 loop is CASSPRDLGSYEQYF. CDR3 bases: TGTGCCAGCAGCCCGAGGGACCTCGGATCCTACGAGCAGTACTTC.

This clonotype came up many times. The rearrangement uses TRBV7-2 and TRBJ2-7, with D tentatively TRBD1 or TRBD2 (5 bases each). The CDR3 is 14 residues long. The germline CDR1 and CDR2 sequences are SGHTA and FQGNSA. V gave up 5 bases and J gave up 7 bases, with 18 bases separating them. This chain's CDR3 is CASSGTGLLGEQYF. The CDR3 DNA reads as TGTGCCAGCAGCGGAACGGGGCTCTTGGGGGAGCAGTACTTC.

This clonotype was recorded a few times. CDR3 sequence reads: CASLGEVTEAFF. CDR3 sequence (DNA): TGTGCCAGCCTCGGTGAGGTCACTGAAGCTTTCTTT. The chain employs TRBV6-2 or TRBV6-3 and TRBJ1-1; D not resolved. Looked up from germline, CDR1 is MNHEY and CDR2 is SVGEGT. CDR3 length: 12 residues. Trimming left V 8 bases short and J 4 bases short, with 11 bases between.

This clonotype was seen ten or more times. J is TRBJ2-1 and V is TRBV7-2, with a weak D call TRBD1 (6 bases). Trimming cost V 4 bases and J 0 bases, with 10 bases left between them. The CDR3 is made up of 15 amino acids. CDR1 and CDR2 (germline): SGHTA, FQGNSA. In nucleotides, the CDR3 is TGTGCCAGCAGCTCGACAGGTAGCTCCTACAATGAGCAGTTCTTC. It specifies CASSSTGSSYNEQFF.

This clonotype was recorded many times. The V gene is TRBV2, the J gene TRBJ1-1; tentative D call: TRBD1 (6 bases). CDR1 is SNHLY and CDR2 is FYNNEI in the germline V gene. V dropped 7 bases and J dropped 0 bases, with 9 bases sitting between them. CDR3 length: 13 residues. CDR3 in DNA: TGTGCCAGCACTGGACAGTTGAACACTGAAGCTTTCTTT. Its translation: CASTGQLNTEAFF.

This clonotype was detected many times. The gene calls are TRBV7-8 and TRBJ1-5, with TRBD1 matching over 8 bases. The V gene's germline CDR1 is SGHVS and CDR2 FQNEAQ. CDR3 length: 15 amino acids. The V gene end was trimmed by 4 bases and the J gene end by 3 bases; junction bases not matched to a gene: 5. The CDR3 DNA follows: TGTGCCAGCAGCTCCTACAGGGGGGACAATCAGCCCCAGCATTTT. Its protein product is CASSSYRGDNQPQHF.